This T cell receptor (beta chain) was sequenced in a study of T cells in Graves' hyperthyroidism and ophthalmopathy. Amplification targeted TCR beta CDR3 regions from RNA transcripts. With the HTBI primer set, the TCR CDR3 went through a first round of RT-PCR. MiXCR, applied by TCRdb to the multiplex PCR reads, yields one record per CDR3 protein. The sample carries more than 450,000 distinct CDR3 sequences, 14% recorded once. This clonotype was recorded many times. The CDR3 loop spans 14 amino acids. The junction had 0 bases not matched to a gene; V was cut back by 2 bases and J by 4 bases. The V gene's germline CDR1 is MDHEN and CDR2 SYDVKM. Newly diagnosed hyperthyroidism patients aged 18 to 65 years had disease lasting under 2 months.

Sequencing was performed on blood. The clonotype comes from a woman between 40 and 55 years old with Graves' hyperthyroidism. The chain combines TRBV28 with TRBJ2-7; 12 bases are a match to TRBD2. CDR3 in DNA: TGTGCCAGCAGTTTAACTAGCGGGAGGTACGAGCAGTACTTC. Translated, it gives CASSLTSGRYEQYF.